The 4 T cell receptor beta chains below all came from one sample that was sequenced in a study of T-cell reconstitution after alpha-beta-depleted transplantation in children. Researchers prepared the TCRbeta library using unique molecular identifiers, the study reports. TCRdb ran MiXCR on the PCR reads and lists one entry per CDR3 protein. The sample consists of roughly 50,000 distinct CDR3 sequences, 40% to 45% of them appearing once. The sequenced sample was PBMCs, mostly from graft donor cells, obtained 360 days after TCRalphabeta/CD19-depleted stem cell transplant. These receptors all come from a male patient under 18 who had a stem cell transplant for acute lymphoblastic leukemia, so the T cells may come from the graft donor.

J is TRBJ1-5 and V is TRBV12-3 or TRBV12-4; no reliable D call. The CDR3 runs 13 residues. Trimming took off 5 bases at V and 7 bases at J, with 12 bases between the two ends. CDR3 sequence: CASSPVGGQPQHF. CDR3 DNA sequence: TGTGCCAGCAGTCCCGTAGGAGGGCAGCCCCAGCATTTT.

The rearrangement uses TRBV5-1 and TRBJ2-3, with D maybe TRBD1 (6 bases). V lost 0 bases and J 0 bases, leaving 11 bases between the germline ends. Germline CDR1 SGHRS, CDR2 YFSETQ. This CDR3 has 16 amino acids. In nucleotides, the CDR3 is TGCGCCAGCAGCTTGGATCAGGGGTTAAGCACAGATACGCAGTATTTT. Translating gives CASSLDQGLSTDTQYF.

This chain connects TRBV29-1 to TRBJ2-7; D is perhaps TRBD2 (6 bases). Trimming pared 4 bases from V and 5 bases from J, leaving 12 bases between. Germline-derived CDR1 and CDR2 are SQVTM and ANQGSEA. The CDR3 is 12 amino acids. The DNA for the CDR3 is TGCAGCGTTGTGCAGGAGGGACACGAGCAGTACTTC. Encoded protein: CSVVQEGHEQYF.

In DNA, the CDR3 is TGTGCCAGCAGCTTGGTCTTCAATGAGCAGTTCTTC. Its protein product is CASSLVFNEQFF. The chain carries TRBV5-6 and TRBJ2-1, with unresolved D. V lost 0 bases and J 6 bases, leaving 4 bases between the germline ends. CDR3 length: 12 residues. CDR1 SGHDT and CDR2 YYEEEE come from the germline V gene. Drawing the rest from reference TRBV5-6 and TRBJ2-1, the complete variable domain is DAGVTQSPTHLIKTRGQQVTLRCSPKSGHDTVSWYQQALGQGPQFIFQYYEEEERQRGNFPDRFSGHQFPNYSSELNVNALLLGDSALYLCASSLVFNEQFFGPGTRLTVL.